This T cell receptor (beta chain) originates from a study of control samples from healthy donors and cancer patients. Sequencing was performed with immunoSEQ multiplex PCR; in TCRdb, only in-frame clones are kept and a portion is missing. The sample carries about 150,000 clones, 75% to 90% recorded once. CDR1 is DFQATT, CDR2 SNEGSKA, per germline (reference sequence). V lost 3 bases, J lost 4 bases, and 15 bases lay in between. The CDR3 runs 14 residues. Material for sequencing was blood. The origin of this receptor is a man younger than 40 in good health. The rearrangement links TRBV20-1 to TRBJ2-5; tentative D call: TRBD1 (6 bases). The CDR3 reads CSASQGLRGETQYF. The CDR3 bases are TGCAGTGCTAGTCAGGGGCTACGCGGAGAGACCCAGTACTTC.